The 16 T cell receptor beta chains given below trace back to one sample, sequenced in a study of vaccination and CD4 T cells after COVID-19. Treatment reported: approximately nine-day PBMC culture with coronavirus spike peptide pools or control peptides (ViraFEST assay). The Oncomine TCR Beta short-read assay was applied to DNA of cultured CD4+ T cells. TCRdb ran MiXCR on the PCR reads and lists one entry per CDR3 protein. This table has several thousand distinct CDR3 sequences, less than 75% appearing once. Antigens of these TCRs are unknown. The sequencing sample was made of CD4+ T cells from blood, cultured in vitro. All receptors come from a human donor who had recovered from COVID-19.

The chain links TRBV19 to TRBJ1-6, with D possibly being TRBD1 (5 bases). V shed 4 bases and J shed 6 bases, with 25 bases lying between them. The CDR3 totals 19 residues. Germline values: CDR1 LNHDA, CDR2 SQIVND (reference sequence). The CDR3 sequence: CASSRPGRGSLRVNSPLHF. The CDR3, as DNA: TGTGCCAGTAGTAGACCGGGACGGGGTTCGTTGCGGGTTAATTCACCCCTCCACTTT.

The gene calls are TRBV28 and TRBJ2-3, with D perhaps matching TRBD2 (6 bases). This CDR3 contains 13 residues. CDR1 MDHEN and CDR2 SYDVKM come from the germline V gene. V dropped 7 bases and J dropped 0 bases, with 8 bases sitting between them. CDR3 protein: CASTGTSTDTQYF. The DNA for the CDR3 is TGTGCCAGCACCGGGACTAGCACAGATACGCAGTATTTT.

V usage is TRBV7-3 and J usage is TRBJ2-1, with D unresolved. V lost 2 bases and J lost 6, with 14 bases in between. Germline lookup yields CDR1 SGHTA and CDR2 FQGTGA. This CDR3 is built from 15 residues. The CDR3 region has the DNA TGTGCCAGCAGCTTAGGGCTACAAACGCTCAATGAGCAGTTCTTC. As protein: CASSLGLQTLNEQFF.

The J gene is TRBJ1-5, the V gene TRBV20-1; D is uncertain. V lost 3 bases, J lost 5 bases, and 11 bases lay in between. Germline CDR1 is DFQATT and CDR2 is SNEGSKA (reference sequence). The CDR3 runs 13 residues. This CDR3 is CSASGLLDQPQHF. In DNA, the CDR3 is TGCAGTGCTAGTGGTCTCCTCGATCAGCCCCAGCATTTT.

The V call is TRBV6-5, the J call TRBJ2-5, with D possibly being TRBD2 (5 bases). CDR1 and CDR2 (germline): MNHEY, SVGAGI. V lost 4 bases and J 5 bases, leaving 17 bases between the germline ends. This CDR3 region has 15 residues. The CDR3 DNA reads TGTGCCAGCAGTTCCCTTAGCGCGTCCGGGGAGACCCAGTACTTC. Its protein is CASSSLSASGETQYF.

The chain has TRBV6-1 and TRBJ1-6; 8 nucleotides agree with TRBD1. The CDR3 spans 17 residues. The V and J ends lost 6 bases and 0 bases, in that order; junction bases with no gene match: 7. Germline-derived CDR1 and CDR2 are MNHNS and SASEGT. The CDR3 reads CASSPTGQASYNSPLHF. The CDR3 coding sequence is TGTGCCAGCAGCCCTACGGGACAGGCCTCCTATAATTCACCCCTCCACTTT.

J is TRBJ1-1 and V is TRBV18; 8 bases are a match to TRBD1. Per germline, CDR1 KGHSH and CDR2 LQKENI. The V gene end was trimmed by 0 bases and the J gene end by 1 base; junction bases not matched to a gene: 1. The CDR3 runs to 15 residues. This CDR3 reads CASSPPTGENTEAFF. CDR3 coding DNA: TGTGCCAGCTCACCACCGACAGGGGAGAACACTGAAGCTTTCTTT.

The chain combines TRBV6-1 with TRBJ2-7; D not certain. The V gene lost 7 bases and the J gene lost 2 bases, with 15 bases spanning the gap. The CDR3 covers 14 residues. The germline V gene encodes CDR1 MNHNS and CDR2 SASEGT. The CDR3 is CASTSIGLTYEQYF. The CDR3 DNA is TGTGCCAGCACATCGATAGGGCTTACCTACGAGCAGTACTTC.

This CDR3 reads CASSLVVAGSGNTIYF. As DNA, the CDR3 is TGTGCCAGCAGCTTAGTAGTGGCAGGGTCTGGAAACACCATATATTTT. The V and J genes are TRBV7-8 and TRBJ1-3, with TRBD1 as a possible D gene (5 bases). Trimming shortened V by 1 base and J by 1 base, and 11 bases separated the two germline ends. The CDR3 is 16 amino acids. CDR1 is SGHVS and CDR2 is FQNEAQ in the germline V gene.

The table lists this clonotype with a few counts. CDR3 coding DNA: TGTGCCAGCAGTGACTCTCTGGAGCGGGAGGACTATGCAATTAGGGAGACCCAGTACTTC. Its protein product is CASSDSLEREDYAIRETQYF. V is TRBV6-4 and J is TRBJ2-5; 9 bases align to TRBD2. Germline loops: CDR1 MRHNA, CDR2 SNTAGT. The CDR3 is made up of 20 amino acids. J was trimmed by 5 bases and V by 0 bases; bases with no gene match: 19.

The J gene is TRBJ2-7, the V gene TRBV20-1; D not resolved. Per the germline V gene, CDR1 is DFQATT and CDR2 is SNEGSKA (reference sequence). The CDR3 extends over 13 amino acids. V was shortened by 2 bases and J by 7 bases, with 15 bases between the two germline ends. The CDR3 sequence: CSARLSREMEQYF. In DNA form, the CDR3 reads TGCAGTGCTAGACTCAGTAGGGAAATGGAGCAGTACTTC.

The CDR3 DNA reads TGTGCCAGCAGCCCCCGGACAGTTATGGACACTGAAGCTTTCTTT. It specifies CASSPRTVMDTEAFF. The chain carries TRBV9 and TRBJ1-1; maybe TRBD1 (6 bases). Trimming removed 4 bases from V and 3 bases from J, with 16 bases in between. Germline CDR1 and CDR2: SGDLS and YYNGEE. The CDR3 is 15 residues long.

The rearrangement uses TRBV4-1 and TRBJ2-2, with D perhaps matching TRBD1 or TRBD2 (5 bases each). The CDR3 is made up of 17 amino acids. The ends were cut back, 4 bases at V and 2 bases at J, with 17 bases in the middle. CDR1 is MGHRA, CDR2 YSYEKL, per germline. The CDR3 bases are TGCGCCAGCAGCCCGAGGGGTGGCGGAGTTAACACCGGGGAGCTGTTTTTT. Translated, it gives CASSPRGGGVNTGELFF.

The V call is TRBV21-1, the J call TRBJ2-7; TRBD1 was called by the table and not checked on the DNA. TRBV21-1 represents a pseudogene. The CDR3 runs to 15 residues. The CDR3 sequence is CASSARDRVSYEQYF. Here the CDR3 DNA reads TGTGCCAGCAGCGCCCGGGACAGGGTCTCCTACGAGCAGTACTTC.

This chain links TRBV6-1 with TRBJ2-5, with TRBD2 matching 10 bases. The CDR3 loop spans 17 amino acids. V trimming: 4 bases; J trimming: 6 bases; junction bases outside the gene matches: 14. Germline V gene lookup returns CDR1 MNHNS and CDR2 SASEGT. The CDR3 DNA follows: TGTGCCAGCAGTGCTTCTAGACTACTAGCGGGAAGTCAGACCCAGTACTTC. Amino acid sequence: CASSASRLLAGSQTQYF.

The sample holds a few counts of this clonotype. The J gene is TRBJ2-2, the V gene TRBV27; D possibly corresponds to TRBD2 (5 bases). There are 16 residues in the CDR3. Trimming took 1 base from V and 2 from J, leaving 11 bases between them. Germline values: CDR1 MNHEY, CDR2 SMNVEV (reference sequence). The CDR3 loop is CASSLFGRLNTGELFF. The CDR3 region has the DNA TGTGCCAGCAGTTTATTCGGCAGACTAAACACCGGGGAGCTGTTTTTT.